This is a list of T cell receptor beta chains from one sample in a study of blood T cell repertoires in COVID-19. Profiling relied on immunoSEQ multiplex PCR, and the TCRdb table lists in-frame clones only, not all of them. The profile shows 240,000 or so clones, about 86% of them singletons. The material sequenced was peripheral blood. These receptors were taken from a woman in her twenties or thirties who had recovered from COVID-19. CDR3s include the opening cysteine and the closing phenylalanine or tryptophan. The D gene is left open where the match is weak. The size field is filled for only some rows; it gives once, few, many or a size class.

size: many; D: .; V: TRBV5-4; J: TRBJ1-5; DNA: TGTGCCAGCAGCTCAATGGGGAGTGGACAGCCCCAGCATTTT; CDR3: CASSSMGSGQPQHF
size: .; D: .; V: TRBV29-1; J: TRBJ1-2; DNA: TGCAGCGTTGAACCGGGGAGCGGTGGCTACACCTTC; CDR3: CSVEPGSGGYTF
size: .; D: TRBD1; V: TRBV3-1/TRBV3-2; J: TRBJ2-5; DNA: TGTGCCAGCAGCTCCCGGGGGACAGGGGAAAAAGAGACCCAGTACTTC; CDR3: CASSSRGTGEKETQYF
size: .; D: .; V: TRBV3-1/TRBV3-2; J: TRBJ1-1; DNA: TGTGCCAGCAGACCGATGGGGGGCACTGAAGCTTTCTTT; CDR3: CASRPMGGTEAFF
size: .; D: .; V: TRBV4-3; J: TRBJ2-2; DNA: TGCGCCAGCAGCCAAGATCTCGTAGCGCCCGGGGAGCTGTTTTTT; CDR3: CASSQDLVAPGELFF
size: .; D: TRBD2; V: TRBV6-5; J: TRBJ2-5; DNA: TGTGCCAGCGGGGACTATAACCAAGAGACCCAGTACTTC; CDR3: CASGDYNQETQYF
size: .; D: TRBD1; V: TRBV3-1/TRBV3-2; J: TRBJ1-2; DNA: TGTGCCAGCAGCCAAGATCCCGCGGGACAGACTATCTACACCTTC; CDR3: CASSQDPAGQTIYTF
size: .; D: .; V: TRBV5-8; J: TRBJ1-1; DNA: TGTGCCAGCAGCTTGGGAGTAGGGAGGATGAACACTGAAGCTTTCTTT; CDR3: CASSLGVGRMNTEAFF
size: .; D: TRBD1; V: TRBV4-3; J: TRBJ2-7; DNA: TGCGCCAGCAGCCAAGAGAGACAGGGCTACGAGCAGTACTTC; CDR3: CASSQERQGYEQYF
size: once; D: .; V: TRBV13; J: TRBJ1-1; DNA: TGTGCCATCCGGACGGACATCACTGAAGCTTTCTTT; CDR3: CAIRTDITEAFF
size: once; D: .; V: TRBV18; J: TRBJ2-7; DNA: TGTGCCAGCTCGAATGACAGGCTTACCTACGAGCAGTACTTC; CDR3: CASSNDRLTYEQYF
size: .; D: TRBD2; V: TRBV13; J: TRBJ2-1; DNA: TGTGCCAGCAGCTTAGGCGGGCGGGGGGCCGGCAATGAGCAGTTCTTC; CDR3: CASSLGGRGAGNEQFF
size: .; D: .; V: TRBV6-4; J: TRBJ1-2; DNA: TGTGCCAGCAGTGACTCGTTCAGGGGAAGTGGAATACATGGCTACACCTTC; CDR3: CASSDSFRGSGIHGYTF